This T cell receptor beta chain emerged from a study of T cells in Graves' hyperthyroidism and ophthalmopathy. Amplified TCR beta CDR3 regions came from RNA transcripts. RT-PCR in the first round (using the HTBI primer set) targeted the TCR CDR3. TCRdb re-derived calls from the multiplex PCR reads in MiXCR, one entry per CDR3 protein. The sample shows approximately 520,000 distinct CDR3 sequences, roughly a quarter of them seen only once. This clonotype was detected ten times or more. Trimming pared 2 bases from V and 0 bases from J, leaving 4 bases between. Germline V lookup: CDR1 SNHLY, CDR2 FYNNEI. CDR3 size: 13 residues.

Sequenced sample: blood. The J gene is TRBJ2-5, the V gene TRBV2; no firm D call. The clonotype comes from a woman younger than 45 with Graves' ophthalmopathy. The CDR3 is CASSEPNQETQYF. The CDR3 DNA reads TGTGCCAGCAGTGAACCCAACCAAGAGACCCAGTACTTC.